This TCR beta chain was recovered during a study of STAT3 mutations in large granular lymphocyte leukemia. Study summary: Among longitudinally sequenced T-LGLL patients, roughly half had canonical activating STAT3 mutations detected.

Germline V gene sequence: CDR1 SGDLS, CDR2 YYNGEE. This CDR3 is 13 amino acids long. Trimming left V 4 bases short and J 1 base short, with 7 bases between. Assay used: immunoSEQ multiplex PCR; TCRdb lists only in-frame clones, some missing. Among 9,500 to 12,000 clones, 85% to 90% were seen once, and the ten largest hold more than 35%. Whole-study results and caveats: Every T-LGLL patient had at least one immunodominant TCRbeta clonotype. Clonal expansion was inferred from samples taken at other timepoints. Differing intervals and regimens complicate linking therapy response to clone burden.

Details on this clone: The antigen is not known.

Sequencing used peripheral blood mononuclear cells. The chain employs TRBV9 and TRBJ2-3; D uncertain. The origin of this receptor is a man in his sixties with T-cell large granular lymphocyte leukemia. Some clones in this sample may be carry-over from other donors' samples. DNA of the CDR3: TGTGCCAGCAGCCCCATCCGCACAGATACGCAGTATTTT. The encoded protein is CASSPIRTDTQYF.